This T cell receptor beta chain is drawn from a study of T cell responses to AZD1222 COVID-19 vaccine. Study results and caveats: The study found Spike-specific TCR breadth and depth rose after two AZD1222 doses. Epitopes outside B.1.351 and B.1.1.7 mutated regions reportedly drew nearly half of spike TCRs. Seropositivity was recorded at baseline in only 6 or 7 AZD1222 recipients. The donor cohort was predominantly white British with a female majority, and clonal diversity may have been underestimated.

Clones were sequenced by immunoSEQ multiplex PCR, and TCRdb holds only the in-frame ones, with some missing. The sample includes around 110,000 clones, about 92% of them seen just once. As regards this clone: The antigen remains unidentified.

Trimming took 7 bases from V and 6 from J, leaving 12 bases between them. The CDR3 length is 13 residues. The genes are TRBV12-3 or TRBV12-4 and TRBJ1-4, with D perhaps TRBD1 (5 bases). The origin of this receptor is an adult in good health. Source: peripheral blood, taken on day 0 of AZD1222 vaccination. Here the CDR3 reads CASKDRTDEKLFF. CDR3 nucleotide sequence: TGTGCCAGCAAAGACAGAACAGATGAAAAACTGTTTTTT.